This T cell receptor beta chain was profiled in a study of cytomegalovirus exposure and HLA in healthy donors. The primer mix had 60 Vbeta and 13 Jbeta primers. Libraries were prepared by immunoSEQ multiplex PCR; TCRdb keeps only in-frame clonotypes and omits some of them. The sample consists of about 110,000 clones, less than 85% of them appearing once. CDR1 and CDR2 from the germline V gene are SEHNR and FQNEAQ (reference sequence). The CDR3 has 14 residues. Between the trimmed V and J ends, which lost 3 bases and 6 bases, there was a span of 11 bases. Sequenced material: PBMCs. This clonotype was obtained from a man aged 30 to 45 in good health and CMV-seropositive. The V gene is TRBV7-9, the J gene TRBJ2-2; weak D call: TRBD1 (5 bases). CDR3 bases: TGTGCCAGCAGCTTGCCAGGGCAACCCGGGGAGCTGTTTTTT. Protein product: CASSLPGQPGELFF.